The 15 T cell receptor beta chains listed next were all sequenced from one sample in a study of blood T cell repertoires in COVID-19. Some clones are missing from TCRdb's copy, which holds only in-frame ones; the method was immunoSEQ multiplex PCR. Of 200,000 to 300,000 clones in the sample, approximately 86% were seen once. The sequenced sample was PBMCs or T cells enriched from blood (not recorded which). All receptors come from a woman aged 18-29 years who had recovered from COVID-19.

This clone has more than one count but fewer than ten. The chain carries TRBV4-3 and TRBJ2-6, with D perhaps TRBD1 (6 bases). Trimming shortened V by 3 bases and J by 4 bases, and 13 bases separated the two germline ends. Germline V lookup: CDR1 LGHNA, CDR2 YSLEER. The CDR3 length is 16 residues. CDR3 bases: TGCGCCAGCAGCCAGACAACAGGGTCCGGGGCCAACGTCCTGACTTTC. It encodes CASSQTTGSGANVLTF.

V and J are TRBV28 and TRBJ1-3; D uncertain. The CDR3 totals 13 residues. Germline V lookup: CDR1 MDHEN, CDR2 SYDVKM. Trimming cost V 6 bases and J 0 bases, with 6 bases left between them. As DNA, the CDR3 is TGTGCCAGCAGAACAAGCTCTGGAAACACCATATATTTT. Its protein is CASRTSSGNTIYF.

The rearrangement joins TRBV5-1 to TRBJ2-7, with D perhaps matching TRBD1 (6 bases). Deletions cut 0 bases from V and 0 bases from J, with 16 bases between. Looked up from germline, CDR1 is SGHRS and CDR2 is YFSETQ. The CDR3 totals 17 residues. The CDR3 region is CASSLASGVSTSYEQYF. In DNA, the CDR3 is TGCGCCAGCAGCTTGGCCTCAGGGGTCTCAACCTCCTACGAGCAGTACTTC.

The CDR3 DNA is TGTGCCAGCAGCTCCCAGGAATTAAACACTGAAGCTTTCTTT. Amino acid sequence: CASSSQELNTEAFF. The chain links TRBV7-2 to TRBJ1-1; D is ambiguous. The CDR3 is 14 amino acids. Germline V gene sequence: CDR1 SGHTA, CDR2 FQGNSA. The V end was cut by 4 bases, the J end by 2 bases, with 11 bases between.

The chain uses TRBV7-8 and TRBJ2-3; 7 bases are a match to TRBD2. The V gene end was trimmed by 5 bases and the J gene end by 7 bases; junction bases not matched to a gene: 15. This CDR3 comprises 16 residues. Per the germline V gene, CDR1 is SGHVS and CDR2 is FQNEAQ. The CDR3 here is CASSPTTSATLHTQYF. The CDR3 bases are TGTGCCAGCAGCCCGACCACTAGCGCCACGTTACATACGCAGTATTTT.

The rearrangement joins TRBV12-3 or TRBV12-4 to TRBJ2-7; D not resolved. Trimming took 4 bases from V and 4 from J, leaving 5 bases between them. CDR3 length: 11 amino acids. The CDR3 region is CASSSLYEQYF. CDR3 nucleotide sequence: TGTGCCAGCAGTTCCTTATACGAGCAGTACTTC.

The chain carries TRBV19 and TRBJ2-7, with D unclear. V lost 3 bases and J lost 3, with 9 bases in between. The germline V gene has CDR1 LNHDA and CDR2 SQIVND (reference sequence). The CDR3 loop spans 13 amino acids. CDR3: CASSIGGGYEQYF. As DNA, the CDR3 is TGTGCCAGTAGTATCGGTGGCGGCTACGAGCAGTACTTC.

The chain joins TRBV11-2 to TRBJ2-7; 7 bases map to TRBD2. V lost 2 bases to trimming and J lost 2 bases; unmatched junction nucleotides: 9. This CDR3 spans 16 amino acids. CDR1 is SGHAT and CDR2 is FQNNGV in the germline V gene. The chain's CDR3 is CASSLSGGREPYEQYF. The CDR3 DNA follows: TGTGCCAGCAGCTTATCGGGAGGTCGGGAACCCTACGAGCAGTACTTC.

This clone came up once. The V call is TRBV4-1, the J call TRBJ2-5; tentative D call: TRBD2 (5 bases). V shed 2 bases and J shed 3 bases, with 16 bases lying between them. This CDR3 is built from 16 residues. The V gene's germline CDR1 is MGHRA and CDR2 YSYEKL. The chain's CDR3 is CASSQWATGSEETQYF. The CDR3 DNA reads TGCGCCAGCAGCCAATGGGCAACGGGGAGTGAAGAGACCCAGTACTTC.

The chain employs TRBV13 and TRBJ2-1; 8 positions agree with TRBD2. The V and J ends lost 0 bases and 8 bases, in that order; junction bases with no gene match: 12. CDR3 size: 17 residues. Germline lookup yields CDR1 PRHDT and CDR2 FYEKMQ (reference sequence). The CDR3 DNA reads as TGTGCCAGCAGCTTAGGGGTAGGGCGGGGGGCGGACCATGAGCAGTTCTTC. The encoded protein is CASSLGVGRGADHEQFF.

The V call is TRBV10-3, the J call TRBJ1-2, with D hard to call. V dropped 3 bases and J dropped 8 bases, with 13 bases sitting between them. CDR3 length equals 13 residues. The germline CDR1 and CDR2 sequences are ENHRY and SYGVKD. The CDR3: CAISDRDRLGYTF. CDR3 bases: TGTGCCATCAGTGATCGAGACCGACTCGGCTACACCTTC.

The chain uses TRBV28 and TRBJ2-7; 8 nucleotides align to TRBD1. The CDR3 is 14 amino acids. Germline V lookup: CDR1 MDHEN, CDR2 SYDVKM. The V and J ends lost 7 bases and 1 base, in that order; junction bases with no gene match: 6. The CDR3 loop is CASITGGTSYEQYF. CDR3 in DNA: TGTGCCAGCATCACAGGGGGTACTTCCTACGAGCAGTACTTC.

This clone was recorded once. V gene TRBV9 combines with J gene TRBJ1-2; 8 bases map to TRBD1. The CDR3 loop spans 14 amino acids. Germline V gene data show CDR1 as SGDLS and CDR2 as YYNGEE. With 3 bases clipped from V and 7 bases from J, the junction kept 8 bases outside the gene matches. The CDR3 bases are TGTGCCAGCAGCGCCTCAGGGGGCGCGTTTGGCTACACCTTC. This sequence encodes CASSASGGAFGYTF.

The gene calls are TRBV5-1 and TRBJ2-7; 9 nucleotides match TRBD2. Germline-derived CDR1 and CDR2 are SGHRS and YFSETQ. The CDR3 sequence is 15 residues long. The trim removed 4 bases at V and 6 bases at J, leaving 11 bases unmatched. In DNA form, the CDR3 reads TGCGCCAGCAGCACCGCGGGAGGGCCGCTCGTCGAGCAGTACTTC. Translating gives CASSTAGGPLVEQYF.

The CDR3 nucleotides read TGTGCCAGCAGCTTAGAGACCCTGGGACTAGCGGGGTATTCTTACGAGCAGTACTTC. It is translated as CASSLETLGLAGYSYEQYF. The V and J genes are TRBV7-2 and TRBJ2-7; 13 nucleotides agree with TRBD2. Germline CDR1 and CDR2: SGHTA and FQGNSA. With V trimmed by 1 base and J by 4 bases, 13 bases remained unmatched. This CDR3 is 19 amino acids long.